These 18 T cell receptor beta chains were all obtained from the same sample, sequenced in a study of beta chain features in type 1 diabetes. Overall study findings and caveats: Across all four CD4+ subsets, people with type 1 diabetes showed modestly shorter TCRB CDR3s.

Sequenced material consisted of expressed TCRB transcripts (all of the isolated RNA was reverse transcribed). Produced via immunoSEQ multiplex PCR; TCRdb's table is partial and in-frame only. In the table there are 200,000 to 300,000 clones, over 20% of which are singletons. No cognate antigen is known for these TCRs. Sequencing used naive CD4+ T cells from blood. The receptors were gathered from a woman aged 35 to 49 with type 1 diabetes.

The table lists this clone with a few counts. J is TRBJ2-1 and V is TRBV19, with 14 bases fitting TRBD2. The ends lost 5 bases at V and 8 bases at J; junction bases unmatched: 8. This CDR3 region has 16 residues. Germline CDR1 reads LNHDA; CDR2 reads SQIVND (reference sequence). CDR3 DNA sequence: TGTGCCAGTAGTCCCATCGGGACTAGCGGGAGTGATGAGCAGTTCTTC. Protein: CASSPIGTSGSDEQFF.

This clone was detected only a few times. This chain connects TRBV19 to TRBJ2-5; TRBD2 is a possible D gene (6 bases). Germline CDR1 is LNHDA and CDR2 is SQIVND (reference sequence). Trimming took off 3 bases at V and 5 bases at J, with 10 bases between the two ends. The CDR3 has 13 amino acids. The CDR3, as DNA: TGTGCCAGTAGTATCAGCCGGGAGGAGACCCAGTACTTC. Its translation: CASSISREETQYF.

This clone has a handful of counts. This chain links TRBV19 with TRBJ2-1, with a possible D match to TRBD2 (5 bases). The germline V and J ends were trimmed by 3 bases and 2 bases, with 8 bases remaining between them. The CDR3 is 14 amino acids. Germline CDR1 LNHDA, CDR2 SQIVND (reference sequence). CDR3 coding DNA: TGTGCCAGTAGTATCCGGGAACCCTACAATGAGCAGTTCTTC. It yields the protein CASSIREPYNEQFF.

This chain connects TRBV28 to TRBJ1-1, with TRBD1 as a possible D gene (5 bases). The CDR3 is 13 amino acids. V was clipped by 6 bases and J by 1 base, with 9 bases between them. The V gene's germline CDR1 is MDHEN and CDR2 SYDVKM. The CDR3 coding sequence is TGTGCCAGCAGATTACAGGCGAACACTGAAGCTTTCTTT. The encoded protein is CASRLQANTEAFF.

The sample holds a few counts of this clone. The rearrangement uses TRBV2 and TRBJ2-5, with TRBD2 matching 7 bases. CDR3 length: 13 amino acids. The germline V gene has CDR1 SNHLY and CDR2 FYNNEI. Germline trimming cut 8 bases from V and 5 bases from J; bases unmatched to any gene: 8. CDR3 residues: CASLAGLVETQYF. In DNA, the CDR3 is TGTGCCAGCCTTGCTGGACTAGTTGAGACCCAGTACTTC. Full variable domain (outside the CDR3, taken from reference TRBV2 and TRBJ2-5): EPEVTQTPSHQVTQMGQEVILRCVPISNHLYFYWYRQILGQKVEFLVSFYNNEISEKSEIFDDQFSVERPDGSNFTLKIRSTKLEDSAMYFCASLAGLVETQYFGPGTRLLVL.

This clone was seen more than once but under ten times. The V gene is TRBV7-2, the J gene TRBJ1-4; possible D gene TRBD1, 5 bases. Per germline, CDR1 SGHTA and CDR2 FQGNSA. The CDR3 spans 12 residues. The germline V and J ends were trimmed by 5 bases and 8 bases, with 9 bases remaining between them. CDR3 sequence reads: CASSDHREKLFF. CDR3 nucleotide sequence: TGTGCCAGCAGCGATCACAGGGAAAAACTGTTTTTT.

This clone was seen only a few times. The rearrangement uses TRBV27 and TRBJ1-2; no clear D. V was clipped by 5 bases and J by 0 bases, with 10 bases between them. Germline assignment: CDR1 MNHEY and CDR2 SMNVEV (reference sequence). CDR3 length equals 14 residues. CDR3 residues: CASSRQASNYGYTF. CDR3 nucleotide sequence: TGTGCCAGCAGTCGGCAGGCCTCTAACTATGGCTACACCTTC.

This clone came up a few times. CDR3 nucleotides: TGTGCCAGCAGCCTCAGGGGAACTTACAATGAGCAGTTCTTC. This gives the protein CASSLRGTYNEQFF. This chain joins TRBV28 and TRBJ2-1, with D perhaps TRBD1 (6 bases). The CDR3 covers 14 residues. CDR1 is MDHEN and CDR2 is SYDVKM in the germline V gene. Deletions cut 6 bases from V and 4 bases from J, with 13 bases between.

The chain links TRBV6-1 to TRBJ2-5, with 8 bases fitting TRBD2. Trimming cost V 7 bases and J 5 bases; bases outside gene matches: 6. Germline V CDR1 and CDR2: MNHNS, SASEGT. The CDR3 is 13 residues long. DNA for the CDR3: TGTGCCAGCACTGCGGGAGGCTACGAGACCCAGTACTTC. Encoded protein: CASTAGGYETQYF.

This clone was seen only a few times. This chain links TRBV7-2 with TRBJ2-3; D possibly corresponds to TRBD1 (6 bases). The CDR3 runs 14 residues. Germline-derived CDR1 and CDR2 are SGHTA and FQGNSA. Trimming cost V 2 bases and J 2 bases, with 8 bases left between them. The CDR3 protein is CASSLQGLTDTQYF. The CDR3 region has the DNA TGTGCCAGCAGCTTACAGGGGCTCACAGATACGCAGTATTTT.

CDR3 sequence reads: CASSLAATGGLETQYF. The CDR3 DNA is TGTGCCAGCAGCTTAGCGGCGACGGGGGGGCTAGAGACCCAGTACTTC. The V gene is TRBV7-2, the J gene TRBJ2-5, with 8 nucleotides matching TRBD2. The CDR3 length is 16 residues. Germline loops: CDR1 SGHTA, CDR2 FQGNSA. Trimming at V came to 0 bases and at J to 4 bases, leaving 7 bases not matched to a gene.

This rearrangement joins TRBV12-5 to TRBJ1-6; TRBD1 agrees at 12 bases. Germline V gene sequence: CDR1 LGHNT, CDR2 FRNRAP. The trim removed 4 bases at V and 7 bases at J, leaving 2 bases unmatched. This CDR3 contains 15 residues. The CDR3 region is CASGWDRGLNSPLHF. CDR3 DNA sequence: TGTGCTAGTGGTTGGGACAGGGGGCTGAATTCACCCCTCCACTTT.

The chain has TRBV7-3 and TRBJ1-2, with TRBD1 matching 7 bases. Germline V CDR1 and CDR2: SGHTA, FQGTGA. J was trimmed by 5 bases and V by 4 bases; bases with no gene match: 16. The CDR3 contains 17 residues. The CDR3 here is CASSSFPTGDRGYGYTF. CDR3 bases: TGTGCCAGCAGCTCCTTCCCAACAGGGGATAGGGGGTATGGCTACACCTTC.

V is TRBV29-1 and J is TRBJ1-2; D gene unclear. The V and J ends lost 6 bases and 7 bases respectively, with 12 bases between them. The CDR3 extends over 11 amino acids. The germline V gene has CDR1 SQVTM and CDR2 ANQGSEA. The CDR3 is CSVADSGGYTF. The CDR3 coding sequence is TGCAGCGTCGCTGATTCGGGTGGCTACACCTTC.

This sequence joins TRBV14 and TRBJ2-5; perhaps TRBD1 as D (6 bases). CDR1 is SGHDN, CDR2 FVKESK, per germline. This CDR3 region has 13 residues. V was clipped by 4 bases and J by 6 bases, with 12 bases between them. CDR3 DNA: TGTGCCAGCAGCCCTTGGGACAAACAGACCCAGTACTTC. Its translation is CASSPWDKQTQYF. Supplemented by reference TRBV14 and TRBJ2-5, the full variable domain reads EAGVTQFPSHSVIEKGQTVTLRCDPISGHDNLYWYRRVMGKEIKFLLHFVKESKQDESGMPNNRFLAERTGGTYSTLKVQPAELEDSGVYFCASSPWDKQTQYFGPGTRLLVL.

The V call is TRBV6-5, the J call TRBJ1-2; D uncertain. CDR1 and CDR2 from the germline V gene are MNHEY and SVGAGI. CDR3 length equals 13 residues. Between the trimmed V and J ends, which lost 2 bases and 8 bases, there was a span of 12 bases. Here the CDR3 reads CASSYRGQEGYTF. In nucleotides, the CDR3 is TGTGCCAGCAGTTACAGAGGGCAGGAGGGCTACACCTTC.

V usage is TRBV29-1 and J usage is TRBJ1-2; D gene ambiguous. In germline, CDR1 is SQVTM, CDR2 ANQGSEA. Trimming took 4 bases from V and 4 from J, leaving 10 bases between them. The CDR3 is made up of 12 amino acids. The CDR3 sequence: CSVVRVAYGYTF. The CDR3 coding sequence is TGCAGCGTTGTTCGGGTGGCCTATGGCTACACCTTC.

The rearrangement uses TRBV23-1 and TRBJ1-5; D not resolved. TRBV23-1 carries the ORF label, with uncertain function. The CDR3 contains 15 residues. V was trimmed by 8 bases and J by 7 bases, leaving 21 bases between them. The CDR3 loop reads CASADLPAERQPQHF. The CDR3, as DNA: TGCGCCAGCGCCGACCTGCCCGCAGAGAGGCAGCCCCAGCATTTT.